These 10 T cell receptor beta chains share one sample of origin, sequenced in a study of molecular identifiers for immune sequencing clone quantification. MiXCR, run by TCRdb on the PCR reads, gives a single entry per CDR3 protein. The table has about 640,000 distinct CDR3 sequences, less than 20% seen once. Input material: naive CD8+ T cells from blood, with Jurkat cell RNA spiked in. Described subset: FACS-sorted CD8+CD4-CCR7+CD45RA+ naive T cells. The receptors shown here come from a human donor in good health. Some libraries in this study had Jurkat cell RNA spiked in.

The table lists this clonotype with many counts. The rearrangement joins TRBV4-3 to TRBJ2-7, with D possibly TRBD1 on 6 matching bases. The CDR3 extends over 15 amino acids. Germline V lookup: CDR1 LGHNA, CDR2 YSLEER. Deletions cut 0 bases from V and 4 bases from J, with 13 bases between. Here the CDR3 reads CASSQDRSRGYEQYF. CDR3 DNA: TGCGCCAGCAGCCAAGATCGTAGCAGGGGTTACGAGCAGTACTTC.

The chain recombines TRBV5-1 with TRBJ2-3; TRBD2 matches 10 bases. Germline lookup yields CDR1 SGHRS and CDR2 YFSETQ. This CDR3 spans 19 amino acids. Unmatched junction bases numbered 18, after V lost 3 bases and J lost 5 bases. The CDR3 region is CASSSPIPGLARQGDTQYF. CDR3 in DNA: TGCGCCAGCAGCTCGCCAATCCCGGGACTAGCGAGGCAAGGAGATACGCAGTATTTT.

Note on this clonotype: Being one base from a much bigger clone, this may be a read error. The V call is TRBV9, the J call TRBJ1-1; tentative D call: TRBD1 (5 bases). The CDR3 loop spans 13 amino acids. CDR1 SGDLS and CDR2 YYNGEE come from the germline V gene. The CDR3 sequence is CVSSQHRGGEAFF. In nucleotides, the CDR3 is TGTGTCAGCAGCCAACACCGGGGGGGTGAAGCTTTCTTT.

This clonotype has more than one count but fewer than ten. Given a much more abundant clone one base away, this may be a read error. This chain connects TRBV4-2 to TRBJ1-2; D not certain. CDR1 and CDR2 (germline): LGHNA, YNFKEQ. This CDR3 comprises 17 residues. Trimming took 4 bases from V and 0 from J, leaving 18 bases between them. Here the CDR3 DNA reads TGTGCCAGCAGCCCAATTGACCGGACGGGAACTAACTATGGCTACACCTTC. Its translation is CASSPIDRTGTNYGYTF.

This clonotype was observed many times. CDR3 nucleotide sequence: TGTGCCAGCAGTGGACTAGCGGGGCACTACGAGCAGTACTTC. As protein: CASSGLAGHYEQYF. The chain employs TRBV2 and TRBJ2-7; 11 bases line up with TRBD2. The germline gives CDR1 SNHLY, CDR2 FYNNEI. Losses at the gene ends were 4 bases for V and 3 bases for J; bases not matched to a gene: 2. The CDR3 extends over 14 amino acids.

At least ten counts were recorded for this clonotype. The chain employs TRBV6-5 and TRBJ2-7, with 8 bases matching TRBD2. The CDR3 has 15 amino acids. Germline V CDR1 and CDR2: MNHEY, SVGAGI. The ends lost 2 bases at V and 0 bases at J; junction bases unmatched: 3. The CDR3 reads CASSYAAGGSYEQYF. CDR3 coding DNA: TGTGCCAGCAGTTACGCGGCGGGGGGCTCCTACGAGCAGTACTTC.

Turning to this clonotype: A much bigger clone sits one base away, suggesting this may be a read error. The V call is TRBV6-4, the J call TRBJ1-5; TRBD1 agrees at 8 bases. Germline V CDR1 and CDR2: MRHNA, SNTAGT. This CDR3 has 17 amino acids. Unmatched junction bases numbered 16, after V lost 7 bases and J lost 5 bases. The CDR3 spells CASKTGGKFNIYQPQHF. DNA of the CDR3: TGTGCCAGCAAAACAGGGGGGAAGTTTAATATCTATCAGCCCCAGCATTTT.

A word on this clonotype: A junction end diverges from the germline sequence, so it may reflect a read error. The CDR3 DNA is TGTGCCAGCAGCGGGACAGGGGGCGTTTATAATCCACCCCTCCACTTT. Encoded protein: CASSGTGGVYNPPLHF. The gene calls are TRBV7-9 and TRBJ1-6, with 12 bases aligning to TRBD1. CDR1 is SEHNR and CDR2 is FQNEAQ in the germline V gene (reference sequence). The CDR3 has 16 amino acids.

The chain couples TRBV7-8 to TRBJ2-7; 11 nucleotides agree with TRBD2. Germline CDR1 SGHVS, CDR2 FQNEAQ. With V trimmed by 5 bases and J by 3 bases, 12 bases remained unmatched. The CDR3 contains 17 residues. CDR3 DNA sequence: TGTGCCAGCAGCCAGAGCCTAGCGGGGGGATTCATCTACGAGCAGTACTTC. This sequence encodes CASSQSLAGGFIYEQYF.

This clonotype appeared many times. The chain couples TRBV6-5 to TRBJ1-1; a possible D gene is TRBD1 (6 bases). Between the trimmed V and J ends, which lost 4 bases and 8 bases, there was a span of 14 bases. The V gene's germline CDR1 is MNHEY and CDR2 SVGAGI. The CDR3 spans 13 residues. The CDR3 nucleotides read TGTGCCAGCAGTTCTGACAGGAAACGGGAAGCTTTCTTT. This gives the protein CASSSDRKREAFF.